This is a list of T cell receptor beta chains from one sample in a study of cytomegalovirus exposure and HLA in healthy donors. The assay was immunoSEQ multiplex PCR, and TCRdb's table has in-frame clones only and misses some. In the table there are around 150,000 clones, about 66% of which are singletons. The sequenced sample consisted of PBMCs. These receptors were collected from a human donor in good health. The CDR3 runs from the conserved cysteine through the conserved F or W. Each record gives: V gene, clone size, CDR3 length, D gene, J gene, CDR3 DNA, CDR3 protein. A D gene is named only where the DNA matches it firmly. The listing skips clone size in some rows; elsewhere it reads once, few, many or a size class.

V gene: TRBV7-2; clone size: NA; CDR3 length: 14; D gene: NA; J gene: TRBJ1-5; CDR3 DNA: TGTGCCAGCAGCTTTGGCGGAAAAAATCAGCCCCAGCATTTT; CDR3 protein: CASSFGGKNQPQHF
V gene: TRBV29-1; clone size: NA; CDR3 length: 16; D gene: TRBD2; J gene: TRBJ2-1; CDR3 DNA: TGCAGCGCTGGACCGGTTAGCGGGAGAGGGCGCGATGAGCAGTTCTTC; CDR3 protein: CSAGPVSGRGRDEQFF
V gene: TRBV14; clone size: NA; CDR3 length: 12; D gene: NA; J gene: TRBJ2-1; CDR3 DNA: TGTGCCAGCAGGGGGGGATCAAATGAGCAGTTCTTC; CDR3 protein: CASRGGSNEQFF
V gene: TRBV7-9; clone size: NA; CDR3 length: 11; D gene: TRBD1; J gene: TRBJ1-1; CDR3 DNA: TGTGCCAGCAGCCCCGGGACAGGGGCTTTCTTT; CDR3 protein: CASSPGTGAFF
V gene: TRBV27; clone size: NA; CDR3 length: 14; D gene: TRBD1; J gene: TRBJ2-7; CDR3 DNA: TGTGCCAGCAGTTTCGGGACAGGGACCTACGAGCAGTACTTC; CDR3 protein: CASSFGTGTYEQYF
V gene: TRBV5-1; clone size: NA; CDR3 length: 17; D gene: NA; J gene: TRBJ2-3; CDR3 DNA: TGCGCCAGCAGCTTGGGAGGACAAGGGGGGGCTACAGATACGCAGTATTTT; CDR3 protein: CASSLGGQGGATDTQYF
V gene: TRBV19; clone size: NA; CDR3 length: 15; D gene: TRBD2; J gene: TRBJ2-1; CDR3 DNA: TGTGCCAGTAGTCTAGCGGGAGGGGGCAACAATGAGCAGTTCTTC; CDR3 protein: CASSLAGGGNNEQFF
V gene: TRBV19; clone size: NA; CDR3 length: 15; D gene: NA; J gene: TRBJ2-1; CDR3 DNA: TGTGCCAGTAGACCCCCCGAGACAAACGACAATGAGCAGTTCTTC; CDR3 protein: CASRPPETNDNEQFF
V gene: TRBV5-5; clone size: NA; CDR3 length: 15; D gene: NA; J gene: TRBJ1-1; CDR3 DNA: TGTGCCAGCAGCTTGGAAGTGGGCATGAACACTGAAGCTTTCTTT; CDR3 protein: CASSLEVGMNTEAFF
V gene: TRBV28; clone size: NA; CDR3 length: 16; D gene: TRBD1; J gene: TRBJ2-7; CDR3 DNA: TGTGCCAGCAGTTCGCCCTCGGCACAGGGGACGGGCGAGCAGTACTTC; CDR3 protein: CASSSPSAQGTGEQYF
V gene: TRBV18; clone size: NA; CDR3 length: 16; D gene: TRBD1; J gene: TRBJ2-2; CDR3 DNA: TGTGCCAGCTCACCACCGGGACAGGGTGGCACCGGGGAGCTGTTTTTT; CDR3 protein: CASSPPGQGGTGELFF
V gene: TRBV6-5; clone size: NA; CDR3 length: 15; D gene: NA; J gene: TRBJ2-3; CDR3 DNA: TGTGCCAGCAGTCGGCCGGGACTCGGCACAGATACGCAGTATTTT; CDR3 protein: CASSRPGLGTDTQYF
V gene: TRBV11-3; clone size: once; CDR3 length: 13; D gene: NA; J gene: TRBJ1-2; CDR3 DNA: TGTGCCAGCAGCTCCGGGATTAACTATGGCTACACCTTC; CDR3 protein: CASSSGINYGYTF
V gene: TRBV10-3; clone size: NA; CDR3 length: 11; D gene: NA; J gene: TRBJ2-3; CDR3 DNA: TGTGCCATCAAGGGAGGAGATACGCAGTATTTT; CDR3 protein: CAIKGGDTQYF
V gene: TRBV7-2; clone size: NA; CDR3 length: 17; D gene: TRBD2; J gene: TRBJ2-7; CDR3 DNA: TGTGCCAGCAGCTCCCAAGAACGGACTAGCGGCTTCTACGAGCAGTACTTC; CDR3 protein: CASSSQERTSGFYEQYF
V gene: TRBV7-2; clone size: NA; CDR3 length: 15; D gene: TRBD2; J gene: TRBJ2-7; CDR3 DNA: TGTGCCAGCACCCCCCAAGCGGGAGTTAACGACGAGCAGTACTTC; CDR3 protein: CASTPQAGVNDEQYF
V gene: TRBV28; clone size: NA; CDR3 length: 12; D gene: NA; J gene: TRBJ2-4; CDR3 DNA: TGTGCCAGCAGTGTCAGGAAAAACATTCAGTACTTC; CDR3 protein: CASSVRKNIQYF
V gene: TRBV5-1; clone size: NA; CDR3 length: 15; D gene: TRBD1; J gene: TRBJ2-3; CDR3 DNA: TGCGCCAGCAGCTTGGTCGGGACAGCTGCGGATACGCAGTATTTT; CDR3 protein: CASSLVGTAADTQYF
V gene: TRBV10-3; clone size: NA; CDR3 length: 12; D gene: NA; J gene: TRBJ2-1; CDR3 DNA: TGTGCCATCAGTGGACACAACAATGAGCAGTTCTTC; CDR3 protein: CAISGHNNEQFF
V gene: TRBV10-3; clone size: few; CDR3 length: 18; D gene: TRBD1; J gene: TRBJ1-4; CDR3 DNA: TGTGCCATCAGTGACCCGGGACAGGGGTTGGTAGCTAATGAAAAACTGTTTTTT; CDR3 protein: CAISDPGQGLVANEKLFF
V gene: TRBV27; clone size: NA; CDR3 length: 14; D gene: NA; J gene: TRBJ2-3; CDR3 DNA: TGTGCCAGCAGTCCTCAACTAGGCGCAGATACGCAGTATTTT; CDR3 protein: CASSPQLGADTQYF
V gene: TRBV5-1; clone size: few; CDR3 length: 14; D gene: NA; J gene: TRBJ2-7; CDR3 DNA: TGCGCCAGCAGCGATGATGGGGCCACCTACGAGCAGTACTTC; CDR3 protein: CASSDDGATYEQYF
V gene: TRBV15; clone size: NA; CDR3 length: 14; D gene: NA; J gene: TRBJ1-3; CDR3 DNA: TGTGCCACCACCACGTCGTCACTAGAAGACACCATATATTTT; CDR3 protein: CATTTSSLEDTIYF
V gene: TRBV4-1; clone size: medium-sized; CDR3 length: 14; D gene: NA; J gene: TRBJ2-1; CDR3 DNA: TGCGCCAGCAGCCAACAGGGTGCGGTGTTGGAGCAGTTCTTC; CDR3 protein: CASSQQGAVLEQFF